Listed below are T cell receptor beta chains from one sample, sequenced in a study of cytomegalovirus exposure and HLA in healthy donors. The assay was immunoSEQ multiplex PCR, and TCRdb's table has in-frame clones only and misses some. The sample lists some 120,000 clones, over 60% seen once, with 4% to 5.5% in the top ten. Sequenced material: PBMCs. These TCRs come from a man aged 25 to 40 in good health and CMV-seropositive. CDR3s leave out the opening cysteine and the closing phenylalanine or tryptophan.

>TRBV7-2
ASSMGTGNNSPLH
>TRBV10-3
AIRQTGDEHTQY
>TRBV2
ASRGDRYNQPQH
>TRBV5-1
ASSLGGGSSYEQY
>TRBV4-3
ASSQVSGDTGELF
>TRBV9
ASSVIGTGLTEAF
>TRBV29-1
SVRPGLGAYGYT
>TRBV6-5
ASSFLLAGGHNEQF
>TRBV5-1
ASSLGVQETQY
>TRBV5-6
ASSFRGSPTDTQY
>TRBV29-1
SVDLVNEQF
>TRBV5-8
ASSPGQKRSYEQY
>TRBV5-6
ASRKMAGGNEQF
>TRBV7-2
ASSPRAVPGESEAF
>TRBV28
ASSPGLAGSPYEQY
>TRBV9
ASISVGQNNEKLF